What follows describes a single T cell receptor (beta chain). The protocol was immunoSEQ multiplex PCR, while the TCRdb copy is restricted to in-frame clones and leaves out a portion. The table lists roughly 500,000 clones, roughly nine tenths of them singletons, with around 0.92% in the top ten. This record comes from a study of blood T cell repertoires in COVID-19. CDR1 is SNHLY, CDR2 FYNNEI, per germline. CDR3 size: 15 residues. V lost 1 base and J lost 7, with 14 bases in between. The chain couples TRBV2 to TRBJ1-3; possibly TRBD1 for D (5 bases). Material for sequencing was peripheral blood. The TCR was taken from a man younger than 30 with COVID-19, enrolled during active disease. CDR3 residues: CASSEGTGRGNTIYF. The CDR3 bases are TGTGCCAGCAGTGAAGGTACAGGCCGGGGGAACACCATATATTTT.